Each of the 15 T cell receptor beta chains below was sequenced from the same sample in a study of OX40 agonist ivuxolimab in advanced cancers. Assay used: immunoSEQ multiplex PCR; TCRdb lists only in-frame clones, some missing. The table has tens of thousands of clones, more than 80% seen once. The sequenced sample was CD4+ or CD8+ T cells sorted from blood, obtained in a trial of the OX40 agonist ivuxolimab. The receptors here all came from an adult with an advanced solid tumor such as melanoma, head and neck, liver or kidney cancer.

V usage is TRBV5-8 and J usage is TRBJ2-5; D may be TRBD1 (6 bases). TRBJ2-7 matches the DNA end more closely, so the J call is doubtful. Germline V gene sequence: CDR1 SGHTS, CDR2 YDEGEE. This CDR3 region has 16 residues. As DNA, the CDR3 is TGTGCCAGCAGCCCGCGCCTTAGAGTTGGGGGCGACGAGCAGTACTTC. Its translation: CASSPRLRVGGDEQYF.

The V and J genes are TRBV5-5 and TRBJ2-7; D remains unclear. In germline, CDR1 is SGHKS, CDR2 YYEKEE (reference sequence). Trimming took 0 bases from V and 2 from J, leaving 3 bases between them. The CDR3 has 12 amino acids. The CDR3 DNA follows: TGTGCCAGCAGCTTGGGAGCCTACGAGCAGTACTTC. Translation: CASSLGAYEQYF.

The CDR3 region is CASSEALRGVGQPQHF. Here the CDR3 DNA reads TGTGCCAGCAGTGAAGCGCTTCGAGGGGTCGGGCAGCCCCAGCATTTT. V is TRBV2 and J is TRBJ1-5; D may be TRBD1 (5 bases). The germline V gene has CDR1 SNHLY and CDR2 FYNNEI. The CDR3 has 16 residues. V lost 0 bases and J 7 bases, leaving 16 bases between the germline ends.

As to this clone: A much more abundant neighbour one base away suggests this may be a read error. This sample includes further DNA sequences coding for the same CDR3. This chain connects TRBV4-3 to TRBJ2-7; D unclear. Trimming removed 3 bases from V and 2 bases from J, with 17 bases in between. The length of the CDR3 is 16 residues. Per the germline V gene, CDR1 is LGHNA and CDR2 is YSLEER. The CDR3 region has the DNA TGCGCCAGCAGCCAGGCGCACCGAGCGTTCACCTACGAGCAGTACTTC. Protein sequence: CASSQAHRAFTYEQYF.

The chain links TRBV4-2 to TRBJ2-1, with 10 bases that match TRBD2. The germline V gene has CDR1 LGHNA and CDR2 YNFKEQ. The length of the CDR3 is 16 residues. The V gene end was trimmed by 4 bases and the J gene end by 2 bases; junction bases not matched to a gene: 5. The CDR3 loop reads CASSRTGTSAYNEQFF. The CDR3 DNA reads as TGTGCCAGCAGCCGGACCGGGACTAGCGCCTACAATGAGCAGTTCTTC.

The rearrangement joins TRBV10-3 to TRBJ2-3, with 7 bases that match TRBD2. This CDR3 is built from 12 residues. V shed 2 bases, J shed 9 bases, and the junction held 2 bases outside the gene matches. Germline V lookup: CDR1 ENHRY, CDR2 SYGVKD. The CDR3 protein is CAISEERGTQYF. CDR3 DNA: TGTGCCATCAGTGAGGAGCGGGGAACGCAGTATTTT.

This rearrangement joins TRBV28 to TRBJ2-7; D is undetermined. The CDR3 has 12 residues. Trimming took 7 bases from V and 3 from J, leaving 10 bases between them. Germline-derived CDR1 and CDR2 are MDHEN and SYDVKM. The CDR3 coding sequence is TGTGCCAGCACGGGTAGTAGCTACGAGCAGTACTTC. Translating gives CASTGSSYEQYF.

This clone was seen just once. The chain uses TRBV11-1 and TRBJ1-1; possible D gene TRBD1, 6 bases. The CDR3 has 15 residues. V was shortened by 5 bases and J by 1 base, with 14 bases between the two germline ends. Germline V gene sequence: CDR1 SGHAT, CDR2 FQDESV (reference sequence). CDR3 region: CASSIRTVTNTEAFF. The CDR3 DNA sequence: TGTGCCAGCAGCATACGGACAGTGACGAACACTGAAGCTTTCTTT.

This clone was observed a few times. The chain has TRBV18 and TRBJ2-7; a possible D gene is TRBD2 (6 bases). This CDR3 spans 15 amino acids. V was shortened by 3 bases and J by 2 bases, with 14 bases between the two germline ends. CDR1 and CDR2 from the germline V gene are KGHSH and LQKENI. The CDR3 DNA follows: TGTGCCAGCTCACCTGAGAGGGAGGCAGCCTACGAGCAGTACTTC. Protein: CASSPEREAAYEQYF.

V and J are TRBV18 and TRBJ1-4, with D unresolved. The CDR3 is 19 residues long. CDR1 and CDR2 from the germline V gene are KGHSH and LQKENI. Trimming pared 0 bases from V and 0 bases from J, leaving 17 bases between. The DNA for the CDR3 is TGTGCCAGCTCACCACCGGGCAGGACCTCTTCTGCAACTAATGAAAAACTGTTTTTT. Encoded protein: CASSPPGRTSSATNEKLFF.

This chain links TRBV2 with TRBJ1-1; TRBD1 matches at 7 bases. Germline loops: CDR1 SNHLY, CDR2 FYNNEI. CDR3 length: 13 residues. The J segment lost 5 bases and the V segment lost 2 bases, leaving 2 bases of the junction unmatched. In nucleotides, the CDR3 is TGTGCCAGCAGTGAATACAGGGGAACTGAAGCTTTCTTT. This gives the protein CASSEYRGTEAFF.

J is TRBJ2-2 and V is TRBV5-1; perhaps TRBD2 as D (6 bases). V was cut by 0 bases and J by 6 bases, with 9 bases left in between. CDR1 is SGHRS, CDR2 YFSETQ, per germline. The CDR3 length is 14 residues. For the CDR3, the DNA is TGCGCCAGCAGCTTGGACGGGGAGGCCGGGGAGCTGTTTTTT. Amino acids: CASSLDGEAGELFF.

This rearrangement joins TRBV5-1 to TRBJ2-7; TRBD1 agrees at 8 bases. The CDR3 is made up of 13 amino acids. Germline V gene data show CDR1 as SGHRS and CDR2 as YFSETQ. V dropped 4 bases and J dropped 4; count of bases not matched to a gene: 4. In DNA form, the CDR3 reads TGCGCCAGCAGCACTGGACAGGGATACGAGCAGTACGTC. Its protein is CASSTGQGYEQYV.

This chain connects TRBV18 to TRBJ1-1; D is perhaps TRBD1 (6 bases). Trimming removed 6 bases from V and 4 bases from J, with 12 bases in between. There are 13 residues in the CDR3. Germline V gene data show CDR1 as KGHSH and CDR2 as LQKENI. Written as DNA, the CDR3 is TGTGCCAGCTCTCCCGACAGGACCACTGAAGCTTTCTTT. This encodes CASSPDRTTEAFF.

The chain joins TRBV5-1 to TRBJ1-1, with TRBD1 matching 7 bases. This CDR3 has 14 amino acids. The junction had 0 bases not matched to a gene; V was cut back by 0 bases and J by 1 base. Germline values: CDR1 SGHRS, CDR2 YFSETQ. The CDR3 protein is CASSLGTGNTEAFF. As DNA, the CDR3 is TGCGCCAGCAGCTTGGGGACAGGGAACACTGAAGCTTTCTTT. The full variable domain, in which reference TRBV5-1 and TRBJ1-1 provide the parts outside the CDR3, is KAGVTQTPRYLIKTRGQQVTLSCSPISGHRSVSWYQQTPGQGLQFLFEYFSETQRNKGNFPGRFSGRQFSNSRSEMNVSTLELGDSALYLCASSLGTGNTEAFFGQGTRLTVV.